Below, 12 T cell receptor beta chains from the same sample are listed, as sequenced in a study of cytomegalovirus exposure and HLA in healthy donors. Assay: immunoSEQ multiplex PCR; the TCRdb copy retains only in-frame clones and omits some. This table has roughly 60,000 clones, roughly 96% appearing once. Sequencing was done on a sample of PBMCs. Receptors originate from a woman aged 18-30 years in good health and CMV-seropositive.

The chain carries TRBV25-1 and TRBJ1-2; unclear D gene. CDR1 is MGHDK, CDR2 SYGVNS, per germline. Trimming shortened V by 3 bases and J by 2 bases, and 7 bases separated the two germline ends. This CDR3 comprises 13 residues. DNA of the CDR3: TGTGCCAGCAGTGACCCAGTAAACTATGGCTACACCTTC. Translating it yields CASSDPVNYGYTF.

The sample holds one count of this clone. The chain couples TRBV4-3 to TRBJ2-3, with TRBD2 identical over 7 bases. V shed 1 base, J shed 4 bases, and the junction held 5 bases outside the gene matches. This CDR3 spans 15 amino acids. The germline V gene has CDR1 LGHNA and CDR2 YSLEER. CDR3 loop: CASSQGRGGADTQYF. CDR3 sequence (DNA): TGCGCCAGCAGCCAAGGGAGGGGAGGGGCAGATACGCAGTATTTT.

The chain links TRBV18 to TRBJ2-1; 7 bases are a match to TRBD2. V gave up 0 bases and J gave up 7 bases; unmatched junction bases: 6. The germline gives CDR1 KGHSH, CDR2 LQKENI. This CDR3 comprises 15 residues. The chain's CDR3 is CASSPPGTTRNEQFF. In DNA, the CDR3 is TGTGCCAGCTCACCACCGGGGACTACGAGGAATGAGCAGTTCTTC.

The CDR3 DNA reads as TGCAGAAAATTACGGGACAGCTTCTCCTACGAGCAGTACTTC. It yields the protein CRKLRDSFSYEQYF. The J gene is TRBJ2-7, the V gene TRBV29-1; 7 bases map to TRBD1. Germline-derived CDR1 and CDR2 are SQVTM and ANQGSEA. This CDR3 has 14 amino acids.

The chain has TRBV5-1 and TRBJ2-5; TRBD2 aligns across 9 bases. This CDR3 has 14 amino acids. With V trimmed by 3 bases and J by 5 bases, 5 bases remained unmatched. Germline values: CDR1 SGHRS, CDR2 YFSETQ. The CDR3 coding sequence is TGCGCCAGCAGCTGGCGGGAGGGTGTGGAGACCCAGTACTTC. Translation: CASSWREGVETQYF.

The genes are TRBV4-3 and TRBJ2-3, with D tentatively TRBD2 (5 bases). The V end was cut by 4 bases, the J end by 1 base, with 15 bases between. Germline V gene data show CDR1 as LGHNA and CDR2 as YSLEER. There are 16 residues in the CDR3. DNA for the CDR3: TGCGCCAGCAGCCTCTCTCCGGACTGGGGCACAGATACGCAGTATTTT. This encodes CASSLSPDWGTDTQYF.

The rearrangement joins TRBV29-1 to TRBJ2-7, with 7 bases identical to TRBD1. This CDR3 is built from 15 residues. Germline V gives CDR1 SQVTM, CDR2 ANQGSEA. The V and J ends lost 3 bases and 1 base, in that order; junction bases with no gene match: 9. Written as DNA, the CDR3 is TGCAGCGTTGAGCCCCTGGCAGGGGGTTCCTACGAGCAGTACTTC. Translation gives CSVEPLAGGSYEQYF.

V and J are TRBV19 and TRBJ2-5, with 7 bases aligning to TRBD1. The CDR3 is 14 amino acids. J lost 2 bases, V lost 5 bases, and 5 bases had no gene match. The germline V gene encodes CDR1 LNHDA and CDR2 SQIVND (reference sequence). CDR3 loop: CASSRKQGQETQYF. The CDR3 coding sequence is TGTGCCAGTAGTCGAAAACAGGGGCAAGAGACCCAGTACTTC.

This clone was observed once. V gene TRBV5-1 combines with J gene TRBJ2-1; maybe TRBD1 (5 bases). The CDR3 extends over 16 amino acids. V lost 4 bases and J 0 bases, leaving 14 bases between the germline ends. Germline loops: CDR1 SGHRS, CDR2 YFSETQ. CDR3: CASSLQGSSSYNEQFF. The CDR3 DNA follows: TGCGCCAGCAGCCTTCAGGGCAGCTCCTCCTACAATGAGCAGTTCTTC.

V usage is TRBV13 and J usage is TRBJ1-1; D is possibly TRBD1 (6 bases). V gave up 3 bases and J gave up 3 bases, with 11 bases separating them. The CDR3 has 14 amino acids. Looked up from germline, CDR1 is PRHDT and CDR2 is FYEKMQ (reference sequence). The chain's CDR3 is CASSFAGEYTEAFF. The DNA of the CDR3 is TGTGCCAGCAGCTTTGCAGGGGAATACACTGAAGCTTTCTTT.

This chain uses TRBV27 with TRBJ2-7; 10 bases map to TRBD1. Germline CDR1 is MNHEY and CDR2 is SMNVEV (reference sequence). J gave up 4 bases and V 5 bases, and 8 bases lay outside the gene matches. This CDR3 is built from 15 residues. The CDR3 is CASSPQGQGGYEQYF. Here the CDR3 DNA reads TGTGCCAGCAGTCCGCAAGGACAGGGGGGGTACGAGCAGTACTTC.

The chain joins TRBV28 to TRBJ1-1; 12 bases align to TRBD1. Germline V gene sequence: CDR1 MDHEN, CDR2 SYDVKM. V trimming: 8 bases; J trimming: 1 base; junction bases outside the gene matches: 14. The CDR3 extends over 18 amino acids. The CDR3 sequence: CASVVYGTGGGRNTEAFF. The CDR3 region has the DNA TGTGCCAGCGTTGTTTATGGGACAGGGGGCGGGAGGAACACTGAAGCTTTCTTT. Supplemented by reference TRBV28 and TRBJ1-1, the full variable domain reads DVKVTQSSRYLVKRTGEKVFLECVQDMDHENMFWYRQDPGLGLRLIYFSYDVKMKEKGDIPEGYSVSREKKERFSLILESASTNQTSMYLCASVVYGTGGGRNTEAFFGQGTRLTVV.